These 28 T cell receptor beta chains were all obtained from the same sample, sequenced in a study of T cells in Graves' hyperthyroidism and ophthalmopathy. RNA transcripts were the template for amplifying TCR beta CDR3 regions. The HTBI primer set served for first-round RT-PCR of the TCR CDR3. One entry per CDR3 protein, called by TCRdb with MiXCR from the multiplex PCR reads. The table lists 390,000 or so distinct CDR3 sequences, roughly 15% of them singletons, with under 15% in the top ten. Material for sequencing was blood. These receptors were taken from a man younger than 35 with Graves' ophthalmopathy.

This clonotype was counted many times. V usage is TRBV12-3 or TRBV12-4 and J usage is TRBJ1-5, with D maybe TRBD1 (5 bases). Trimming shortened V by 4 bases and J by 9 bases, and 19 bases separated the two germline ends. The CDR3 runs 15 residues. CDR3 loop: CASSSGHWGLGPQHF. The DNA of the CDR3 is TGTGCCAGCAGTTCCGGACATTGGGGATTGGGGCCCCAGCATTTT.

This clonotype has more than one count but fewer than ten. The genes are TRBV5-1 and TRBJ1-3; unclear D gene. This CDR3 has 15 amino acids. Germline assignment: CDR1 SGHRS and CDR2 YFSETQ. Trimming stripped 2 bases from V and 0 bases from J, with 9 bases between. For the CDR3, the DNA is TGCGCCAGCAGCTTTAACGGCCACTCTGGAAACACCATATATTTT. It codes for CASSFNGHSGNTIYF.

The chain combines TRBV9 with TRBJ2-2, with 8 bases identical to TRBD1. The CDR3 has 16 residues. Trimming at V came to 4 bases and at J to 7 bases, leaving 12 bases not matched to a gene. Germline assignment: CDR1 SGDLS and CDR2 YYNGEE. The CDR3 loop reads CASSPRLIGQGGELFF. The CDR3 nucleotides read TGTGCCAGCAGCCCCCGATTAATAGGACAGGGCGGGGAGCTGTTTTTT.

This clonotype has a count of ten or more. The chain has TRBV7-6 and TRBJ2-5; TRBD2 aligns across 12 bases. The CDR3 is 17 residues long. Germline V lookup: CDR1 SGHVS, CDR2 FNYEAQ. V shed 5 bases, J shed 5 bases, and the junction held 12 bases outside the gene matches. The CDR3 sequence: CASSQWTSGVARETQYF. The CDR3 coding sequence is TGTGCCAGCAGCCAGTGGACTAGCGGGGTCGCTCGGGAGACCCAGTACTTC.

This clonotype showed up just a few times. The CDR3 spells CASSLEDPQPQHF. The CDR3 DNA reads TGTGCCAGCAGCTTAGAAGACCCTCAGCCCCAGCATTTT. This sequence joins TRBV7-8 and TRBJ1-5; D is unclear. Trimming removed 1 base at V and 6 bases at J, with 7 bases between. The CDR3 has 13 amino acids. Germline V gives CDR1 SGHVS, CDR2 FQNEAQ.

This clonotype was seen ten or more times. The V and J genes are TRBV14 and TRBJ2-7; 9 bases line up with TRBD1. V lost 2 bases and J lost 5; bases outside the gene matches: 7. This CDR3 has 15 residues. Per the germline V gene, CDR1 is SGHDN and CDR2 is FVKESK. CDR3 nucleotides: TGTGCCAGCAGCCAATTACCGGGACAGGGACACGAGCAGTACTTC. Its translation: CASSQLPGQGHEQYF. Full variable domain (rest looked up from reference TRBV14 and TRBJ2-7): EAGVTQFPSHSVIEKGQTVTLRCDPISGHDNLYWYRRVMGKEIKFLLHFVKESKQDESGMPNNRFLAERTGGTYSTLKVQPAELEDSGVYFCASSQLPGQGHEQYFGPGTRLTVT.

V gene TRBV10-1 combines with J gene TRBJ2-3; D gene uncertain. The germline gives CDR1 WNHNN, CDR2 SYGVQD (reference sequence). Trimming removed 2 bases at V and 6 bases at J, with 9 bases between. This CDR3 is built from 13 residues. CDR3 in amino acids: CASSEAWWDTQYF. Written as DNA, the CDR3 is TGCGCCAGCAGTGAGGCGTGGTGGGATACGCAGTATTTT.

In its sample, this clonotype was seen many times. This chain connects TRBV11-2 to TRBJ1-5; D remains ambiguous. The CDR3 sequence is 13 residues long. Germline-derived CDR1 and CDR2 are SGHAT and FQNNGV. V dropped 3 bases and J dropped 4 bases, with 7 bases sitting between them. CDR3: CASSFDRNQPQHF. The CDR3 DNA sequence: TGTGCCAGCAGCTTTGATAGGAATCAGCCCCAGCATTTT.

Ten or more counts support this clonotype. The V gene is TRBV27, the J gene TRBJ2-7; TRBD1 or TRBD2 may be the D gene (7 bases each). The V and J ends lost 3 bases and 7 bases respectively, with 13 bases between them. Germline-derived CDR1 and CDR2 are MNHEY and SMNVEV (reference sequence). The CDR3 loop spans 13 amino acids. The CDR3 sequence: CASSFTRGGEQYF. CDR3 nucleotide sequence: TGTGCCAGCAGTTTCACCAGGGGGGGGGAGCAGTACTTC.

This clonotype was found many times. This sequence joins TRBV18 and TRBJ2-3; D uncertain. Looked up from germline, CDR1 is KGHSH and CDR2 is LQKENI. The CDR3 has 13 residues. The V and J ends lost 4 bases and 8 bases respectively, with 13 bases between them. The CDR3 sequence is CASSLARLGTQYF. The CDR3 region has the DNA TGTGCCAGCTCACTCGCCAGGCTTGGTACGCAGTATTTT.

This chain joins TRBV14 and TRBJ2-3; tentative D call: TRBD1 (6 bases). Germline CDR1 and CDR2: SGHDN and FVKESK. The CDR3 extends over 19 amino acids. V was shortened by 1 base and J by 2 bases, with 22 bases between the two germline ends. The CDR3 protein is CASSQGQAALISLTDTQYF. CDR3 bases: TGTGCCAGCAGCCAAGGACAGGCGGCTCTAATCAGTCTCACAGATACGCAGTATTTT.

In this sample, this clonotype turned up many times. The chain is built from TRBV11-2 and TRBJ2-5; D might be TRBD2 (6 bases). In germline, CDR1 is SGHAT, CDR2 FQNNGV. The V end lost 5 bases, the J end lost 3 bases, and 10 bases lay between the germline ends. The CDR3 length is 13 residues. CDR3 residues: CASSRDLEETQYF. CDR3 DNA: TGTGCCAGCAGCCGGGACTTGGAAGAGACCCAGTACTTC.

This clonotype appeared a few times. The genes are TRBV7-9 and TRBJ2-7; the D is unclear. This CDR3 is built from 15 residues. CDR1 and CDR2 (germline): SEHNR, FQNEAQ (reference sequence). Deletions cut 0 bases from V and 0 bases from J, with 9 bases between. The CDR3 DNA is TGTGCCAGCAGCTTAGCGACCGGAGCCTCCTACGAGCAGTACTTC. Its protein product is CASSLATGASYEQYF.

On this clonotype: One base away lies a much larger clone, so this may be a sequencing read error. V gene TRBV11-2 combines with J gene TRBJ2-2; maybe TRBD1 (6 bases). This CDR3 contains 18 residues. The germline V gene has CDR1 SGHAT and CDR2 FQNNGV. V lost 5 bases, J lost 7 bases, and 26 bases lay in between. CDR3 in amino acids: CASSPASRDTRSGGELFF. The DNA for the CDR3 is TGTGCCAGCAGCCCCGCCAGCCGGGACACCAGATCGGGCGGGGAGCTGTTTTTT.

This clonotype was observed a handful of times. One base away lies a much larger clone, so this may be a sequencing read error. CDR3 sequence (DNA): TGTGCCAGCAGTGCGACAGGGAGTGCTTTCTTT. Translating it yields CASSATGSAFF. The chain carries TRBV2 and TRBJ1-1; 7 bases agree with TRBD1. There are 11 residues in the CDR3. The trim removed 4 bases at V and 11 bases at J, leaving 4 bases unmatched. CDR1 and CDR2 from the germline V gene are SNHLY and FYNNEI.

In the case of this clonotype: Possible read error: a much larger clone is one base away. The rearrangement links TRBV6-1 to TRBJ2-7; tentative D call: TRBD1 (5 bases). The CDR3 covers 13 residues. Germline-derived CDR1 and CDR2 are MNHNS and SASEGT. This CDR3 reads CASHKSGSGEQHF. The CDR3, as DNA: TGTGCCAGCCATAAATCAGGGTCGGGCGAGCAGCACTTC.

This clonotype was seen a few times. The chain links TRBV3-1 to TRBJ2-5; 11 bases line up with TRBD2. V lost 3 bases, J lost 5 bases, and 5 bases stayed unmatched. The germline CDR1 and CDR2 sequences are LGHDT and YNNKEL (reference sequence). The CDR3 is 15 amino acids. CDR3 amino acids: CASSQYSGGVETQYF. CDR3 DNA: TGTGCCAGCAGCCAGTATAGCGGGGGGGTCGAGACCCAGTACTTC.

This clonotype was picked up a small number of times. This rearrangement joins TRBV27 to TRBJ1-1, with TRBD1 as a possible D gene (5 bases). This CDR3 comprises 15 residues. V was cut by 6 bases and J by 5 bases, with 19 bases left in between. Germline lookup yields CDR1 MNHEY and CDR2 SMNVEV (reference sequence). The CDR3 spells CASSWGALAGTEAFF. The CDR3 DNA reads TGTGCCAGCAGCTGGGGCGCTTTGGCTGGTACTGAAGCTTTCTTT.

This clonotype came up many times. The chain recombines TRBV7-8 with TRBJ1-2; D unclear. The CDR3 is 11 amino acids. V lost 4 bases to trimming and J lost 8 bases, with 8 bases between them. From germline, CDR1 is SGHVS and CDR2 FQNEAQ. CDR3 sequence reads: CASSSEEGYTF. In nucleotides, the CDR3 is TGTGCCAGCAGCTCAGAGGAGGGCTACACCTTC. Drawing the rest from reference TRBV7-8 and TRBJ1-2, the complete variable domain is GAGVSQSPRYKVAKRGQDVALRCDPISGHVSLFWYQQALGQGPEFLTYFQNEAQLDKSGLPSDRFFAERPEGSVSTLKIQRTQQEDSAVYLCASSSEEGYTFGSGTRLTVV.

This clonotype showed up just a few times. This rearrangement joins TRBV9 to TRBJ2-2; D call uncertain. The germline V gene has CDR1 SGDLS and CDR2 YYNGEE. V lost 1 base and J lost 1, with 2 bases in between. The CDR3 is 13 amino acids. This CDR3 reads CASSVWNTGELFF. The CDR3 DNA is TGTGCCAGCAGCGTATGGAACACCGGGGAGCTGTTTTTT.

The table lists this clonotype with a few counts. The chain has TRBV5-8 and TRBJ2-1; D is unresolved. The germline V gene has CDR1 SGHTS and CDR2 YDEGEE. CDR3 length equals 12 residues. V was clipped by 7 bases and J by 9 bases, with 14 bases between them. Written as DNA, the CDR3 is TGTGCCAGCCGGGTCACGACCGGTGAGCAGTTCTTC. Translation gives CASRVTTGEQFF.

The table lists this clonotype with many counts. The chain is built from TRBV6-5 and TRBJ2-1, with D perhaps TRBD2 (6 bases). The CDR3 is 15 residues long. CDR1 MNHEY and CDR2 SVGAGI come from the germline V gene. Deletions cut 2 bases from V and 7 bases from J, with 15 bases between. CDR3 nucleotides: TGTGCCAGCAGTTACCAGATCTGGGGGGAGAATGAGCAGTTCTTC. This codes for CASSYQIWGENEQFF.

The chain couples TRBV27 to TRBJ1-6, with D possibly matching TRBD1 (6 bases). The CDR3 has 16 residues. Per germline, CDR1 MNHEY and CDR2 SMNVEV (reference sequence). The V end lost 3 bases, the J end lost 0 bases, and 9 bases lay between the germline ends. CDR3 bases: TGTGCCAGCAGTTTGTGGGGGGCCTCCTATAATTCACCCCTCCACTTT. It codes for CASSLWGASYNSPLHF.

This sequence joins TRBV20-1 and TRBJ2-7; 10 nucleotides align to TRBD1. V gave up 5 bases and J gave up 2 bases; unmatched junction bases: 0. This CDR3 has 12 amino acids. The germline CDR1 and CDR2 sequences are DFQATT and SNEGSKA (reference sequence). CDR3 DNA sequence: TGCAGTGCTGGACAGGGGGCCTACGAGCAGTACTTC. This sequence encodes CSAGQGAYEQYF.

The V gene is TRBV11-2, the J gene TRBJ2-5; D possibly uses TRBD1 or TRBD2 (5 bases each). CDR1 SGHAT and CDR2 FQNNGV come from the germline V gene. The V end lost 5 bases, the J end lost 1 base, and 11 bases lay between the germline ends. CDR3 length: 14 residues. CDR3 protein: CASSQGRLQETQYF. For the CDR3, the DNA is TGTGCCAGCAGCCAGGGACGCCTCCAAGAGACCCAGTACTTC.

This clonotype was observed at least ten times. The chain uses TRBV12-3 or TRBV12-4 and TRBJ2-1; the D gene is possibly TRBD2 (6 bases). V was pared by 3 bases and J by 7 bases, with 13 bases between. The CDR3 is made up of 14 amino acids. The CDR3 here is CASSLAFLANEQFF. CDR3 sequence (DNA): TGTGCCAGCAGTTTGGCCTTCCTAGCGAATGAGCAGTTCTTC.

There are many counts of this clonotype. The chain joins TRBV6-5 to TRBJ2-2; 11 bases align to TRBD1. CDR1 is MNHEY, CDR2 SVGAGI, per germline. V dropped 4 bases and J dropped 8; count of bases not matched to a gene: 6. This CDR3 region has 15 residues. CDR3 DNA: TGTGCCAGCAGTTGGACAGGGGGCTGGTCTGGGGAGCTGTTTTTT. This sequence encodes CASSWTGGWSGELFF.

This clonotype showed up many times. This chain uses TRBV24-1 with TRBJ2-3; the D gene is possibly TRBD2 (6 bases). The V gene's germline CDR1 is KGHDR and CDR2 SFDVKD. The V and J ends lost 2 bases and 2 bases respectively, with 16 bases between them. The CDR3 is made up of 17 amino acids. CDR3 sequence: CATSDSPGSGATDTQYF. In DNA, the CDR3 is TGTGCCACCAGTGATTCCCCGGGTAGCGGAGCCACAGATACGCAGTATTTT.